The entry below gives a single T cell receptor beta chain sequence along with its context. CDR3 length: 15 residues. V shed 6 bases and J 2 bases; nucleotides not matched to a gene: 9. Germline V lookup: CDR1 SEHNR, CDR2 FQNEAQ (reference sequence). The data derive from a study of blood T cell repertoires in COVID-19. Study at large: Samples taken during acute and convalescent COVID-19 were collected in the United States, Italy and Spain. PBMCs, B-cell-depleted T cells, or T cells provided the cDNA or gDNA that made up the material.

In the authors' methods: Reference gene primer amplification in the assay estimated nucleated cell counts. Sequencing used immunoSEQ multiplex PCR; TCRdb keeps in-frame clones, though not all of them. V and J calls and clone size are given by that table; D and trimming were obtained from the DNA. Among approximately 96,000 clones listed, roughly 90% were seen once. The receptor comes from a woman of 80 years or more with acute or convalescent COVID-19. The material sequenced was peripheral blood. The rearrangement joins TRBV7-9 to TRBJ2-5; 7 positions agree with TRBD1. Here the CDR3 reads CASRPRDSRQETQYF. The CDR3 coding sequence is TGTGCCAGCAGACCTCGGGACAGCAGACAAGAGACCCAGTACTTC.